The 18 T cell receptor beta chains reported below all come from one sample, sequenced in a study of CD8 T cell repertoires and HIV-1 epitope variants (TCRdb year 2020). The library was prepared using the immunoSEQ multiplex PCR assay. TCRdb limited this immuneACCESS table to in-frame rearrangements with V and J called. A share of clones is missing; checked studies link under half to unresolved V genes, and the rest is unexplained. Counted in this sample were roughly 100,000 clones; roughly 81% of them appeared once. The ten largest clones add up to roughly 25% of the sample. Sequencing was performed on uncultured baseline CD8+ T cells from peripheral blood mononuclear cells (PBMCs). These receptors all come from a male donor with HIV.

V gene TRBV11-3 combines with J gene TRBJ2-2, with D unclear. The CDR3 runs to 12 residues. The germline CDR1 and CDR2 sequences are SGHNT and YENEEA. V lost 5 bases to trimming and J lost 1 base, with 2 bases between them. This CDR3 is CASSLNTGELFF. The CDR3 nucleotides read TGTGCCAGCAGCCTGAACACCGGGGAGCTGTTTTTT.

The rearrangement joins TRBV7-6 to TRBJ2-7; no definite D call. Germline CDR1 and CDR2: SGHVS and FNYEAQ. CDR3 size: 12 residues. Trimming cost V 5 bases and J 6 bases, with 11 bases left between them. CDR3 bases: TGTGCCAGCAGCAAAACAGCTTCCGAGCAGTACTTC. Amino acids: CASSKTASEQYF. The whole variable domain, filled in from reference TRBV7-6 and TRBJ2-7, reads GAGVSQSPRYKVTKRGQDVALRCDPISGHVSLYWYRQALGQGPEFLTYFNYEAQQDKSGLPNDRFSAERPEGSISTLTIQRTEQRDSAMYRCASSKTASEQYFGPGTRLTVT.

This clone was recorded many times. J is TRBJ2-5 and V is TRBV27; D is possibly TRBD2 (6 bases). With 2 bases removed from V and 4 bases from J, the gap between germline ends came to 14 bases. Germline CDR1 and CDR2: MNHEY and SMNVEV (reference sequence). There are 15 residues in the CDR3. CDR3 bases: TGTGCCAGCAGTTTAGGAGGGCAGGGCGGAGAGACCCAGTACTTC. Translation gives CASSLGGQGGETQYF.

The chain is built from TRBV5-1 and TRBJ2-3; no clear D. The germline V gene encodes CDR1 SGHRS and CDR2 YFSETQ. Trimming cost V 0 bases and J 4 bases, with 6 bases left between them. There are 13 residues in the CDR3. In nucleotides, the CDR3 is TGCGCCAGCAGCTTGGGGCAGCCAGATACGCAGTATTTT. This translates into CASSLGQPDTQYF. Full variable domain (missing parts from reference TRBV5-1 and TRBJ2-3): KAGVTQTPRYLIKTRGQQVTLSCSPISGHRSVSWYQQTPGQGLQFLFEYFSETQRNKGNFPGRFSGRQFSNSRSEMNVSTLELGDSALYLCASSLGQPDTQYFGPGTRLTVL.

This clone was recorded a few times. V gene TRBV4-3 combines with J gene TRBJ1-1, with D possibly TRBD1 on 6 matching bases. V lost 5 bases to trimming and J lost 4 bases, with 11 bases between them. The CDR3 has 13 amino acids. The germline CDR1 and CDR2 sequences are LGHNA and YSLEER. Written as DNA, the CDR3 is TGCGCCAGCAGCTACACGGACAGCACTGAAGCTTTCTTT. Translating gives CASSYTDSTEAFF.

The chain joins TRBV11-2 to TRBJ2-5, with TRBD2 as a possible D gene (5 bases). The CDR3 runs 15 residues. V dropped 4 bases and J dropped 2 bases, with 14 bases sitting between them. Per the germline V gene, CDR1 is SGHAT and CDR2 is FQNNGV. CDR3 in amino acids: CASSSAGIDQETQYF. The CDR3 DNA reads TGTGCCAGCAGCTCCGCCGGGATAGATCAAGAGACCCAGTACTTC.

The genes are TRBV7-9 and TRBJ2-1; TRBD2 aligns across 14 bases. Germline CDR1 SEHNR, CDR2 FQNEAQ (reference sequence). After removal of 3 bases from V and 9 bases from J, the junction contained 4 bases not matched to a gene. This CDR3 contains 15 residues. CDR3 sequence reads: CASSFSGLAGAEQFF. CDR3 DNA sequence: TGTGCCAGCAGCTTTTCGGGACTAGCGGGAGCTGAGCAGTTCTTC.

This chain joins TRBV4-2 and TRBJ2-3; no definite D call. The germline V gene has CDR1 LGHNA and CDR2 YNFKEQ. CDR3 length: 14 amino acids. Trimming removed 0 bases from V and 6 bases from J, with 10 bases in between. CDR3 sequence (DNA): TGTGCCAGCAGCCAAGAGGTTCTTATCGATACGCAGTATTTT. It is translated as CASSQEVLIDTQYF.

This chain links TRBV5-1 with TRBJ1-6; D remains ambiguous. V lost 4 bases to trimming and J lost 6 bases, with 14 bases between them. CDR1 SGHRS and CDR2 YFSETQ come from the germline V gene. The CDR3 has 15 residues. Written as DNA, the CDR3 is TGCGCCAGCAGCCTCGATCAGGTACCTAATTCACCCCTCCACTTT. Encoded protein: CASSLDQVPNSPLHF. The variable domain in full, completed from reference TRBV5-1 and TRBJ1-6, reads KAGVTQTPRYLIKTRGQQVTLSCSPISGHRSVSWYQQTPGQGLQFLFEYFSETQRNKGNFPGRFSGRQFSNSRSEMNVSTLELGDSALYLCASSLDQVPNSPLHFGNGTRLTVT.

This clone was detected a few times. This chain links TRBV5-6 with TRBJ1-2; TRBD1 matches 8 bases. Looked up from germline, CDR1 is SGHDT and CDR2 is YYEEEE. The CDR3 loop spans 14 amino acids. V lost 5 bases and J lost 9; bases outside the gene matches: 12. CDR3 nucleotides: TGTGCCAGCAGTATCCCCCAGGGGGCCGGGAGCTACACCTTC. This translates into CASSIPQGAGSYTF.

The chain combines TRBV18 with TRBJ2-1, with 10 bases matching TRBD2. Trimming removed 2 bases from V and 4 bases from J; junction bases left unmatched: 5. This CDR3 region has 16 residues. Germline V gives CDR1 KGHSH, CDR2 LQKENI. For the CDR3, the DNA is TGTGCCAGCTCACCAATCGGGACTAGCGAGTACAATGAGCAGTTCTTC. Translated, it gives CASSPIGTSEYNEQFF.

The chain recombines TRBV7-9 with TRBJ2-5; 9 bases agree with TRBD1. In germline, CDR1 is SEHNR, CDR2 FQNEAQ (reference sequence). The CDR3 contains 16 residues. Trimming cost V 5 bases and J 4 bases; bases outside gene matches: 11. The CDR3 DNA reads TGTGCCAGCAGCCTACGGACAGGGGTTCCGTCAGAGACCCAGTACTTC. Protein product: CASSLRTGVPSETQYF.

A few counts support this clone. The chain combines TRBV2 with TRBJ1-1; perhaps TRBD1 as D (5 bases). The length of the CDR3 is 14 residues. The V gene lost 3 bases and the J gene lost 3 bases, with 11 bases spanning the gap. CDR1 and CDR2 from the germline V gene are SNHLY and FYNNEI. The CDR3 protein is CASSDLRGYTEAFF. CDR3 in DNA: TGTGCCAGCAGTGATCTAAGGGGCTACACTGAAGCTTTCTTT.

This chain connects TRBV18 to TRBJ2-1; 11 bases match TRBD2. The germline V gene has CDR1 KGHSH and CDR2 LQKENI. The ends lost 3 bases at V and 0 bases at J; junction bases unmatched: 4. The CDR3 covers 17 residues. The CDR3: CASSPGTSGRSYNEQFF. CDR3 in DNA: TGTGCCAGCTCACCTGGGACTAGCGGACGCTCCTACAATGAGCAGTTCTTC.

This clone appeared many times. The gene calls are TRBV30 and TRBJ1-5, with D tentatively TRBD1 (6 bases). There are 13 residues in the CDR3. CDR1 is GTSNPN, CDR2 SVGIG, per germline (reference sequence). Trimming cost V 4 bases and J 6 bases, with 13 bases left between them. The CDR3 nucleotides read TGTGCCTGGACAAACAGGGCGGGTCAGCCCCAGCATTTT. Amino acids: CAWTNRAGQPQHF.

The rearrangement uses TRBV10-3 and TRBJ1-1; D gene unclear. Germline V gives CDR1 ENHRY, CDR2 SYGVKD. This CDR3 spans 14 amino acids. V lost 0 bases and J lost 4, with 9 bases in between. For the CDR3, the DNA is TGTGCCATCAGTGAGTCGACTCGTCGCACTGAAGCTTTCTTT. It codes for CAISESTRRTEAFF.

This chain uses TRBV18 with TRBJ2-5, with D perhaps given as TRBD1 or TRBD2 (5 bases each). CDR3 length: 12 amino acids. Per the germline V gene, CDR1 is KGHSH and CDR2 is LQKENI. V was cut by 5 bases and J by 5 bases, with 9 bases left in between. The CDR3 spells CASSGGSETQYF. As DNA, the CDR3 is TGTGCCAGCTCAGGGGGATCGGAGACCCAGTACTTC.

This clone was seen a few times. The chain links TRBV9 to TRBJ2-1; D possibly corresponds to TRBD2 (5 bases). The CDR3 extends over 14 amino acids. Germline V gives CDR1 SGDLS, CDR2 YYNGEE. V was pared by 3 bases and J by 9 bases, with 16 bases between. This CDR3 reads CASSESASQPEQFF. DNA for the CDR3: TGTGCCAGCAGCGAGTCCGCTAGCCAGCCTGAGCAGTTCTTC.